The 16 T cell receptor beta chains below all came from one sample that was sequenced in a study of T cell changes during pregnancy in multiple sclerosis. Assay used: immunoSEQ multiplex PCR; TCRdb lists only in-frame clones, some missing. The table lists 80,000 to 100,000 clones, 80% to 95% of them singletons, with about 2.7% in the top ten. The material sequenced was peripheral blood, taken in the first trimester of pregnancy. The receptors here all came from a female donor with multiple sclerosis, enrolled in a pregnancy study.

This rearrangement joins TRBV28 to TRBJ2-5; no reliable D call. CDR3 length: 13 residues. V was shortened by 3 bases and J by 7 bases, with 12 bases between the two germline ends. Germline assignment: CDR1 MDHEN and CDR2 SYDVKM. CDR3 in amino acids: CASSFGLEVTQYF. CDR3 nucleotide sequence: TGTGCCAGCAGTTTCGGTCTAGAGGTGACCCAGTACTTC.

The rearrangement uses TRBV6-1 and TRBJ1-2, with a weak D call TRBD1 (5 bases). The V gene lost 7 bases and the J gene lost 8 bases, with 20 bases spanning the gap. The CDR3 extends over 14 amino acids. In germline, CDR1 is MNHNS, CDR2 SASEGT. CDR3 in amino acids: CASNSLGQVRGYTF. The CDR3 coding sequence is TGTGCCAGCAATTCCCTGGGGCAGGTCCGAGGCTACACCTTC.

The genes are TRBV5-4 and TRBJ2-1; weak D call: TRBD1 (5 bases). Germline CDR1 SGHNT, CDR2 YYREEE (reference sequence). With 4 bases removed from V and 8 bases from J, the gap between germline ends came to 16 bases. The length of the CDR3 is 14 residues. CDR3 amino acids: CASSPANRFYEQFF. CDR3 coding DNA: TGTGCCAGCAGCCCCGCGAACAGGTTCTATGAGCAGTTCTTC.

In its sample, this clone was seen once. J is TRBJ1-4 and V is TRBV28; D possibly corresponds to TRBD1 (5 bases). Trimming cost V 3 bases and J 0 bases, with 11 bases left between them. The CDR3 runs to 16 residues. Germline V gene data show CDR1 as MDHEN and CDR2 as SYDVKM. CDR3: CASSLGGIATNEKLFF. CDR3 coding DNA: TGTGCCAGCAGTTTGGGGGGAATCGCAACTAATGAAAAACTGTTTTTT.

The V gene is TRBV28, the J gene TRBJ2-1; 12 bases fit TRBD2. Per germline, CDR1 MDHEN and CDR2 SYDVKM. With 5 bases clipped from V and 4 bases from J, the junction kept 3 bases outside the gene matches. This CDR3 is built from 15 residues. The CDR3 spells CASSHTSGGYNEQFF. The CDR3, as DNA: TGTGCCAGCAGTCATACTAGCGGGGGGTACAATGAGCAGTTCTTC.

V gene TRBV29-1 combines with J gene TRBJ1-2, with D possibly matching TRBD1 (5 bases). Deletions cut 2 bases from V and 4 bases from J, with 8 bases between. The CDR3 runs to 12 residues. Germline-derived CDR1 and CDR2 are SQVTM and ANQGSEA. The CDR3 coding sequence is TGCAGCGTTGAAAGGGGTCCCTATGGCTACACCTTC. The encoded protein is CSVERGPYGYTF.

The J gene is TRBJ2-7, the V gene TRBV7-2, with 7 bases fitting TRBD2. The CDR3 runs to 15 residues. CDR1 is SGHTA and CDR2 is FQGNSA in the germline V gene. Trimming removed 5 bases from V and 2 bases from J; junction bases left unmatched: 9. This chain's CDR3 is CASSQSPGRAYEQYF. The CDR3 nucleotides are TGTGCCAGCAGCCAAAGCCCTGGGAGGGCCTACGAGCAGTACTTC.

With respect to this clone: Other DNA sequences from this sample encode an identical CDR3 as well. The V gene is TRBV27, the J gene TRBJ2-7; D call uncertain. The V gene's germline CDR1 is MNHEY and CDR2 SMNVEV (reference sequence). The V and J ends lost 2 bases and 1 base respectively, with 6 bases between them. The CDR3 is 13 residues long. The CDR3 reads CASSLGPSYEQYF. CDR3 sequence (DNA): TGTGCCAGCAGTTTAGGGCCTTCCTACGAGCAGTACTTC.

J is TRBJ2-5 and V is TRBV6-6, with a tentative D call TRBD2 (6 bases). The CDR3 loop spans 15 amino acids. The germline V gene has CDR1 MNHNY and CDR2 SVGAGI (reference sequence). V lost 3 bases, J lost 2 bases, and 13 bases lay in between. The CDR3 is CASSYPQGGQETQYF. As DNA, the CDR3 is TGTGCCAGCAGTTATCCGCAGGGAGGTCAAGAGACCCAGTACTTC.

In its sample, this clone was seen a few times. This chain joins TRBV27 and TRBJ2-5; 8 bases line up with TRBD1. The CDR3 has 15 residues. Trimming took 4 bases from V and 1 from J; bases not matched to a gene: 5. Germline V lookup: CDR1 MNHEY, CDR2 SMNVEV (reference sequence). Written as DNA, the CDR3 is TGTGCCAGCAGTTCCGTAGGACAGGGCCAAGAGACCCAGTACTTC. It encodes CASSSVGQGQETQYF.

The genes are TRBV2 and TRBJ2-1, with TRBD1 matching 8 bases. The V segment lost 6 bases and the J segment 9 bases; nucleotides outside the gene matches: 7. Germline CDR1 and CDR2: SNHLY and FYNNEI. The CDR3 contains 13 residues. The CDR3 DNA follows: TGTGCCAGCAGCCGACGACAGGGGAGTGAGCAGTTCTTC. Its protein product is CASSRRQGSEQFF. The whole variable domain, filled in from reference TRBV2 and TRBJ2-1, reads EPEVTQTPSHQVTQMGQEVILRCVPISNHLYFYWYRQILGQKVEFLVSFYNNEISEKSEIFDDQFSVERPDGSNFTLKIRSTKLEDSAMYFCASSRRQGSEQFFGPGTRLTVL.

This rearrangement joins TRBV19 to TRBJ2-1, with unresolved D. CDR3 length: 15 amino acids. The V and J ends lost 1 base and 6 bases respectively, with 13 bases between them. The germline CDR1 and CDR2 sequences are LNHDA and SQIVND (reference sequence). This CDR3 reads CASSIGAMSGNEQFF. CDR3 bases: TGTGCCAGTAGTATAGGGGCAATGTCAGGCAATGAGCAGTTCTTC.

The chain links TRBV12-5 to TRBJ2-2; D is uncertain. V was cut by 3 bases and J by 4 bases, with 3 bases left in between. CDR3 length: 12 residues. Germline V gene sequence: CDR1 LGHNT, CDR2 FRNRAP. In DNA, the CDR3 is TGTGCTAGTGGTTTAGCCACCGGGGAGCTGTTTTTT. This encodes CASGLATGELFF.

In this sample, this clone turned up once. The chain recombines TRBV2 with TRBJ2-1; 16 nucleotides align to TRBD2. This CDR3 is built from 21 residues. Germline CDR1 reads SNHLY; CDR2 reads FYNNEI. V lost 7 bases, J lost 7 bases, and 22 bases stayed unmatched. For the CDR3, the DNA is TGTGCCAGCACCCCGCGGGGCCGGGGACTAGCGGGAGGGCCGGGCCCGAATGAGCAGTTCTTC. It is translated as CASTPRGRGLAGGPGPNEQFF.

The V and J genes are TRBV7-8 and TRBJ1-2; D is ambiguous. CDR3 length equals 16 residues. CDR1 SGHVS and CDR2 FQNEAQ come from the germline V gene. Deletions cut 4 bases from V and 4 bases from J, with 19 bases between. Here the CDR3 DNA reads TGTGCCAGCAGCTCCTCGTTTCGGGTTGTTCGCTATGGCTACACCTTC. Protein product: CASSSSFRVVRYGYTF.

V usage is TRBV30 and J usage is TRBJ2-5; D unresolved. The CDR3 runs to 13 residues. The V end was cut by 5 bases, the J end by 1 base, with 11 bases between. Germline CDR1 and CDR2: GTSNPN and SVGIG (reference sequence). CDR3 sequence reads: CAWSTHLQETQYF. The CDR3 DNA is TGTGCCTGGTCGACTCATCTCCAAGAGACCCAGTACTTC.